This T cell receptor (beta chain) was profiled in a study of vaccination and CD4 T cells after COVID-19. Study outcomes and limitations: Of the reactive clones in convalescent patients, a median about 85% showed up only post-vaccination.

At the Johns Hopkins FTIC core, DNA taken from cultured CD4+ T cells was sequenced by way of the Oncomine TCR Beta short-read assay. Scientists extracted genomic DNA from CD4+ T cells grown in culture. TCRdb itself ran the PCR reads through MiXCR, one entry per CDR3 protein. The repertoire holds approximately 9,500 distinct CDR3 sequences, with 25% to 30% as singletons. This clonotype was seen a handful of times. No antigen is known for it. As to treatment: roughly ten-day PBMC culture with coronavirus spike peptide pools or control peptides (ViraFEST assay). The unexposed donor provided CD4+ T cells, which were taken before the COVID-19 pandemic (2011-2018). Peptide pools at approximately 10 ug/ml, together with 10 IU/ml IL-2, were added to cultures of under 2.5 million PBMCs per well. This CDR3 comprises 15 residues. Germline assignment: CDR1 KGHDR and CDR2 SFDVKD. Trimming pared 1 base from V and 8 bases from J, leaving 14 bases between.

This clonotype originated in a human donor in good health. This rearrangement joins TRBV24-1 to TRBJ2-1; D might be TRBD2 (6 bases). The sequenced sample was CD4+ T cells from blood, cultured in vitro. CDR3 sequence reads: CATSDLRGGVDEQFF. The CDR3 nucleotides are TGTGCCACCAGTGATTTACGCGGAGGGGTCGATGAGCAGTTCTTC.